Described below is a single TCR beta chain sequence and its context. Germline V CDR1 and CDR2: MNHEY, SVGAGI. CDR3 length: 13 residues. The V gene lost 6 bases and the J gene lost 4 bases, with 12 bases spanning the gap. TCRdb keeps only in-frame clones here, not all; method: immunoSEQ multiplex PCR. The repertoire holds 20,000 or so clones, with approximately 83% as singletons. This sample was included in a study of graft-versus-host responses after intestinal transplantation. The sample was PBMCs, taken 450 to 490 days after intestinal transplant. The chain carries TRBV6-5 and TRBJ1-2; TRBD1 is a possible D gene (6 bases). The clonotype comes from a human patient who received an intestinal transplant, so some T cells may come from the graft donor. The CDR3 nucleotides are TGTGCCAGCAGGTACAGGGATCCCTATGGCTACACCTTC. Translating gives CASRYRDPYGYTF.